The source of this T cell receptor beta chain is a study of regulatory T cells in long-lasting Graves disease. Time point specified: newly diagnosed GD, antithyroid drugs for less than 3 months. PBMC-extracted RNA yielded the TCR library. Tubes containing EDTA received 8 to 9.5 milliliters of drawn peripheral blood. This clonotype was detected only a few times. Combining iRepertoire HTBI primers with Arm-PCR of CDR3 regions, the authors built TCR beta libraries. In TCRdb, the multiplex PCR reads were re-called with MiXCR into one record per CDR3 protein. The sample has 400,000 to 650,000 distinct CDR3 sequences; around 16% are singletons. The CDR3 is 15 amino acids. Per the germline V gene, CDR1 is SGHDT and CDR2 is YYEEEE. Unmatched junction bases numbered 10, after V lost 3 bases and J lost 6 bases. The same sample was also used in a study of T cells in Graves' hyperthyroidism and ophthalmopathy. That investigation notes: The diagnoses drew upon clinical symptoms, serum thyroxine and TRAb, thyroid ultrasound and orbital computed tomography. A set of HTBI primers served as the primers for a first-round RT-PCR of the TCR CDR3.

The source of this sequence is a woman aged 35-65 years with Graves disease. The J gene is TRBJ1-2, the V gene TRBV5-6, with 8 bases aligning to TRBD1. The sample consisted of peripheral blood mononuclear cells (PBMCs), taken at new diagnosis, from a patient treated with antithyroid drugs. The CDR3 loop reads CASSYRGQDGHGYTF. CDR3 sequence (DNA): TGTGCCAGCAGCTACAGGGGACAGGACGGCCATGGCTACACCTTC.